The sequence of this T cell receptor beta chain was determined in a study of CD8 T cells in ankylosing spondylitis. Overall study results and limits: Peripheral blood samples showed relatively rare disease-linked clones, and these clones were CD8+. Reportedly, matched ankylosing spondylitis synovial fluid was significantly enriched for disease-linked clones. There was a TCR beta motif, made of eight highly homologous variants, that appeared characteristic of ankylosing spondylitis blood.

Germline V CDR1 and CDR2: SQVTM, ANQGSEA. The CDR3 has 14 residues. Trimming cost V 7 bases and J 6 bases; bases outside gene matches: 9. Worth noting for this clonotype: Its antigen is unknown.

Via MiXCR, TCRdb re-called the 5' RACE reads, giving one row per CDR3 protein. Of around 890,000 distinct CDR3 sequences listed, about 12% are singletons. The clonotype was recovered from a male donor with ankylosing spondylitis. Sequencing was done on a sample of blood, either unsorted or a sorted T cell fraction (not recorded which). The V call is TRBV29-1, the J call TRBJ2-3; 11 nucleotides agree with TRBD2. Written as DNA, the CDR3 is TGCAGCGGCACTAGCGGGAGTCTTACCGATACGCAGTATTTT. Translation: CSGTSGSLTDTQYF.